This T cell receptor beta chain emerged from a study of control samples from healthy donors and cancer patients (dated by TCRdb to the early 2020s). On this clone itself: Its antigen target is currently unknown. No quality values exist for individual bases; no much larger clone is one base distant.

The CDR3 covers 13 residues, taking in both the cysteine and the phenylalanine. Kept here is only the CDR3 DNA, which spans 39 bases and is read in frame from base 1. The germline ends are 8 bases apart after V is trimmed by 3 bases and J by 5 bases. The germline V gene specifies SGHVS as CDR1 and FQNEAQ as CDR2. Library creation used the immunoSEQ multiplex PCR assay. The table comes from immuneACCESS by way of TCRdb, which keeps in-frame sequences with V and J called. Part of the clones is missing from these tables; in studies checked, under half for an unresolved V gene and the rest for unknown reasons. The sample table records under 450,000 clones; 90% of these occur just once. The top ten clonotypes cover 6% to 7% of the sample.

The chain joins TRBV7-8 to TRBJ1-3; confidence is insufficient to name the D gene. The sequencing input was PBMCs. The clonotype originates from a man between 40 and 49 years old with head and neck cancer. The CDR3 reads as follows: CASSFGTRNTIYF. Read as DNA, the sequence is TGTGCCAGCAGCTTCGGCACCAGAAACACCATATATTTT.